This T cell receptor beta chain was recovered during a study of response to subunit inactivated influenza vaccine. Study-wide results and caveats: The authors proposed limited new T cell recruitment per seasonal influenza vaccination.

TCRdb ran MiXCR on the RT-PCR reads and lists one entry per CDR3 protein. The sample includes 150,000 to 200,000 distinct CDR3 sequences, about 12% of them seen just once. The germline CDR1 and CDR2 sequences are SGHAT and FQNNGV. V lost 2 bases, J lost 2 bases, and 22 bases lay in between. The CDR3 is 18 residues long. A remark on this clonotype: Its antigen is still unknown.

A further study also used this sample, focusing on T cells expressing NK-cell markers. This second report adds: Generation of TCR beta cDNA was performed by 5'RACE template switching incorporating UMIs. The authors derived TCR beta repertoires from sorted CD3+CD56+NKG2C+, CD3+CD56+NKG2C- and CD3+CD56-NKG2C+ T cells. Dominant NKG2C+ clonotypes were found to form about 1.0-7.5% of CD8+ T cells in about six donors. Expanded NKG2C+ T cell clones were not confirmed as HCMV-specific.

The chain links TRBV11-2 to TRBJ2-7, with D unclear. This sample comprised CD8+ T cells sorted from PBMCs, obtained 12 days after vaccination. This TCR was sampled from a man between 50 and 59 years old who received an inactivated influenza vaccine. The CDR3 is CASSLFSFGWRQTYEQYF. CDR3 DNA: TGTGCCAGCAGCTTATTTAGCTTTGGCTGGCGTCAGACCTACGAGCAGTACTTC.